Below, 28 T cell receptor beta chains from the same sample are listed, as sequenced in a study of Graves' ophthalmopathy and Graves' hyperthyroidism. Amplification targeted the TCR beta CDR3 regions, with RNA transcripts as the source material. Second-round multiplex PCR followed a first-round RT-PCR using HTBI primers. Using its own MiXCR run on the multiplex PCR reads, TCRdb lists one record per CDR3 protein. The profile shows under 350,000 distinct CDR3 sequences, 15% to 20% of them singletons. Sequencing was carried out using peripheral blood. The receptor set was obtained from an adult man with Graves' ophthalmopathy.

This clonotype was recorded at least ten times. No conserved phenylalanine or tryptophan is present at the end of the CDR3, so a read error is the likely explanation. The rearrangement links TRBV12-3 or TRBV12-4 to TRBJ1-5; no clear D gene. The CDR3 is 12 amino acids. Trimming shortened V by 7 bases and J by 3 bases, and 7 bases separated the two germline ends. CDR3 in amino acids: CASNRHNQPQHL. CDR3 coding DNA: TGTGCCAGCAACCGACACAATCAGCCCCAGCATCTT.

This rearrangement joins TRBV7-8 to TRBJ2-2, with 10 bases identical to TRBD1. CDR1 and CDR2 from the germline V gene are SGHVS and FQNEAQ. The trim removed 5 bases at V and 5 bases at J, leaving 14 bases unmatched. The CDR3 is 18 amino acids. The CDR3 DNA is TGTGCCAGCAGCCGTAGGGGGGACAGGGGCTATTTGACCGGGGAGCTGTTTTTT. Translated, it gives CASSRRGDRGYLTGELFF.

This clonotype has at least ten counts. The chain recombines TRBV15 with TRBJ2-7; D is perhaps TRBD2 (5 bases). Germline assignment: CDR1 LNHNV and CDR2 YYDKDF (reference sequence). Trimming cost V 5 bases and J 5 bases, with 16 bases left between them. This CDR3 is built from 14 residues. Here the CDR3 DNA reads TGTGCCACCAGCCCAACTAGAAGAAGACACGAGCAGTACTTC. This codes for CATSPTRRRHEQYF.

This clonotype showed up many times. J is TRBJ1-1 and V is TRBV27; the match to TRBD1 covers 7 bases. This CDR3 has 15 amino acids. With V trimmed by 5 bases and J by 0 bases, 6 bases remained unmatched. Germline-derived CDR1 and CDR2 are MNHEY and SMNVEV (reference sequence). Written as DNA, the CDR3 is TGTGCCAGCAGTATCGACAGGGCGATGAACACTGAAGCTTTCTTT. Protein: CASSIDRAMNTEAFF.

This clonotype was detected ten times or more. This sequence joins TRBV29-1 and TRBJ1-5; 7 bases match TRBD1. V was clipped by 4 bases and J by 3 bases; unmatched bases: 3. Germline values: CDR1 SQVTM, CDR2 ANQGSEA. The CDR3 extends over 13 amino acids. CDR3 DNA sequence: TGCAGCGTTGTGACAGGGCCCAATCAGCCCCAGCATTTT. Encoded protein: CSVVTGPNQPQHF.

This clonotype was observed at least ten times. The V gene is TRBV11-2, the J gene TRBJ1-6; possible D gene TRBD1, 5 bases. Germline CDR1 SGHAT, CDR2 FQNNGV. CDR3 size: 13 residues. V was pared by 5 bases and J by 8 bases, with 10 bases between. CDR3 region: CASSGAGDSPLHF. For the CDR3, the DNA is TGTGCCAGCAGCGGGGCGGGGGATTCACCCCTCCACTTT.

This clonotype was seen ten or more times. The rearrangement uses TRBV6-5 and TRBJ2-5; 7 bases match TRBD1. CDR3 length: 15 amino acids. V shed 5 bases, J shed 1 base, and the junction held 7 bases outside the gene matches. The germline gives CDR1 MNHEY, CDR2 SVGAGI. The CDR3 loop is CASSPRTGAQETQYF. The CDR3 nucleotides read TGTGCCAGCAGTCCCCGGACAGGCGCCCAAGAGACCCAGTACTTC.

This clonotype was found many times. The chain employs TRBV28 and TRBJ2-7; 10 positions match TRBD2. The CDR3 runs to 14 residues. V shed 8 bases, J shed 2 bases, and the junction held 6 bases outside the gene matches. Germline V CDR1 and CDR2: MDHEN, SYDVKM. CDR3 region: CASGLAGDTYEQYF. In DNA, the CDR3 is TGTGCCAGCGGTCTAGCGGGGGATACCTACGAGCAGTACTTC.

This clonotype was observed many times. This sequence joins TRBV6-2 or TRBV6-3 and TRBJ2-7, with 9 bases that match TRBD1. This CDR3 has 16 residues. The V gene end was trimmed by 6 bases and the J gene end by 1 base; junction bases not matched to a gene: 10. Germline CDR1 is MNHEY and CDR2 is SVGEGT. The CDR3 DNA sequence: TGTGCCAGCAGCGAATCCCCCGGGACAGGGTCCTACGAGCAGTACTTC. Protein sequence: CASSESPGTGSYEQYF.

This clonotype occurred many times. The CDR3 DNA is TGTGCCAGCAGACCGGGACAGGGGGCTTGGTCCGGCGGCTACACCTTC. Encoded protein: CASRPGQGAWSGGYTF. This chain joins TRBV6-2 or TRBV6-3 and TRBJ1-2; 12 bases fit TRBD1. Germline trimming cut 6 bases from V and 8 bases from J; bases unmatched to any gene: 13. The CDR3 length is 16 residues. Germline loops: CDR1 MNHEY, CDR2 SVGEGT.

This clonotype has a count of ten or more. The CDR3 loop reads CASSEGPIYGYTF. For the CDR3, the DNA is TGTGCCAGCAGTGAAGGACCGATCTATGGCTACACCTTC. V gene TRBV6-1 combines with J gene TRBJ1-2, with unresolved D. Germline values: CDR1 MNHNS, CDR2 SASEGT. The CDR3 extends over 13 amino acids. Trimming took 1 base from V and 4 from J, leaving 7 bases between them.

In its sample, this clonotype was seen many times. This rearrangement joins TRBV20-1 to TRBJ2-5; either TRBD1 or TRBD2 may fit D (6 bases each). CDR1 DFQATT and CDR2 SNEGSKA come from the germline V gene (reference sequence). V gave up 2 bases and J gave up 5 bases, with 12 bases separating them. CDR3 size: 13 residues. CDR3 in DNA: TGCAGTGCTAGACCGGGGGCGGGGGAGACCCAGTACTTC. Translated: CSARPGAGETQYF.

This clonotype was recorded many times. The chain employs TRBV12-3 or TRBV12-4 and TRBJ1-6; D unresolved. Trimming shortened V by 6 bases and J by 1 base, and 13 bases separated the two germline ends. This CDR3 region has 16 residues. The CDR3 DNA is TGTGCCAGCAGACCCCGGTCCGTTTCCTATAATTCACCCCTCCACTTT. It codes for CASRPRSVSYNSPLHF.

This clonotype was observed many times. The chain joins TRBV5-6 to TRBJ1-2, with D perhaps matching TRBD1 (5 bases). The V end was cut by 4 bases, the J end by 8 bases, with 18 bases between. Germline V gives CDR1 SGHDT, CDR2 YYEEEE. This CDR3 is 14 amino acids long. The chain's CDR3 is CASSQVRGVGGYTF. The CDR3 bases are TGTGCCAGCAGCCAAGTACGGGGGGTCGGCGGCTACACCTTC. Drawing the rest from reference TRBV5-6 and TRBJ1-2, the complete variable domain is DAGVTQSPTHLIKTRGQQVTLRCSPKSGHDTVSWYQQALGQGPQFIFQYYEEEERQRGNFPDRFSGHQFPNYSSELNVNALLLGDSALYLCASSQVRGVGGYTFGSGTRLTVV.

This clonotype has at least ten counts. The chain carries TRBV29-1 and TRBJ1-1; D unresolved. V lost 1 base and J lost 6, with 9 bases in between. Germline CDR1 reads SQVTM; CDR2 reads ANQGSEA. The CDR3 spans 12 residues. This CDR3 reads CSVEVPGSEAFF. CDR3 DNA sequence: TGCAGCGTTGAAGTCCCGGGGTCTGAAGCTTTCTTT.

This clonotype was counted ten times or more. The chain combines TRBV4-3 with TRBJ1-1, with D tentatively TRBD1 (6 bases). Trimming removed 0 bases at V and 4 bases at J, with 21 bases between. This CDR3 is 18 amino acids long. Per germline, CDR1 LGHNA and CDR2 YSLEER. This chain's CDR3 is CASSQDPAGAALGTEAFF. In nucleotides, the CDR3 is TGCGCCAGCAGCCAAGATCCAGCAGGGGCCGCCTTGGGCACTGAAGCTTTCTTT.

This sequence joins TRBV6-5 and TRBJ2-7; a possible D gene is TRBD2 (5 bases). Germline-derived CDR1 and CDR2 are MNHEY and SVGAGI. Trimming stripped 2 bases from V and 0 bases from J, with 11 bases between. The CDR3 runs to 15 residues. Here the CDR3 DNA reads TGTGCCAGCAGTTACGGACTGCCGAGCTCCTACGAGCAGTACTTC. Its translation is CASSYGLPSSYEQYF.

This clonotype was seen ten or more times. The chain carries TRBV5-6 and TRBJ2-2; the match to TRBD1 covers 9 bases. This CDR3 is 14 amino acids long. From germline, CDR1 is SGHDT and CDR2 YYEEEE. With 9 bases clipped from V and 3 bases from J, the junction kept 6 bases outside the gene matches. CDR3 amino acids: CATATGGDTGELFF. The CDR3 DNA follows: TGTGCCACCGCGACAGGGGGAGACACCGGGGAGCTGTTTTTT.

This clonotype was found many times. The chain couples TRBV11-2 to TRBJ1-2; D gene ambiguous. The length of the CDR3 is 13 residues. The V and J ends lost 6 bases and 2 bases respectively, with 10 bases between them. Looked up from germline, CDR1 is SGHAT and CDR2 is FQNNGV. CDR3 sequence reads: CASSLQMNYGYTF. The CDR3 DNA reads TGTGCCAGCAGTCTACAGATGAACTATGGCTACACCTTC.

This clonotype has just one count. This CDR3 reads CASSLLTGGLYEQYF. The CDR3 DNA reads TGTGCCAGCAGTTTATTGACTGGGGGCCTTTACGAGCAGTACTTC. The V gene is TRBV27, the J gene TRBJ2-7; D is possibly TRBD1 (6 bases). The germline CDR1 and CDR2 sequences are MNHEY and SMNVEV (reference sequence). Deletions cut 1 base from V and 4 bases from J, with 14 bases between. The CDR3 totals 15 residues.

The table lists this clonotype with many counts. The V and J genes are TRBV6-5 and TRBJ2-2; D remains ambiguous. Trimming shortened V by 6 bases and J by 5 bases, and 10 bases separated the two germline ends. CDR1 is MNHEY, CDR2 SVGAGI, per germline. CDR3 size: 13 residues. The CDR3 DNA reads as TGTGCCAGCAGGCTACTTGTGACCGGGGAGCTGTTTTTT. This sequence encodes CASRLLVTGELFF.

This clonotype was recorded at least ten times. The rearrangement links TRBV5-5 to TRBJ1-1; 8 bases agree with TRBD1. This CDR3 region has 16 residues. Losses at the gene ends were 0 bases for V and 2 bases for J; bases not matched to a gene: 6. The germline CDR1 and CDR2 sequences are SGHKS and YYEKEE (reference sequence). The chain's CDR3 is CASSLVGTGLNTEAFF. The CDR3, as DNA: TGTGCCAGCAGCTTGGTTGGGACAGGACTAAACACTGAAGCTTTCTTT.

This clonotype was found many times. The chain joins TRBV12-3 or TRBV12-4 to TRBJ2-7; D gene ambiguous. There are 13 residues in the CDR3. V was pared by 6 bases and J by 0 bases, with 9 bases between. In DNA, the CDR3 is TGTGCCAGCAGCACTACTCTCTCCTACGAGCAGTACTTC. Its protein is CASSTTLSYEQYF.

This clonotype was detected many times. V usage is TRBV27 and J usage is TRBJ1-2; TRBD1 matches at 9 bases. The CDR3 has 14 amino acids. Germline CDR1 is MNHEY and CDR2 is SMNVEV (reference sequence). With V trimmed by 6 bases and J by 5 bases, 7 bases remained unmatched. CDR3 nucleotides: TGTGCCAGCAGCCCGGGACAGGGAGCTTATGGCTACACCTTC. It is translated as CASSPGQGAYGYTF.

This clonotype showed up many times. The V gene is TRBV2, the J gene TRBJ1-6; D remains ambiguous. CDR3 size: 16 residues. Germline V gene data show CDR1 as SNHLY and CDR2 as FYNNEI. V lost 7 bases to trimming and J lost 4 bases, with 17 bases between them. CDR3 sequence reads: CASKGLEASYNSPLHF. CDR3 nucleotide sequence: TGTGCCAGCAAAGGACTAGAGGCGAGTTATAATTCACCCCTCCACTTT.

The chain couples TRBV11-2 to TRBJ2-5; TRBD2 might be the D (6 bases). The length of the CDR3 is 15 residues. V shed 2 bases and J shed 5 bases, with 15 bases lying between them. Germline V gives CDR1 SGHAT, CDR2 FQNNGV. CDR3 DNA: TGTGCCAGCAGCTTATCCGCGGGGCTGGGGGAGACCCAGTACTTC. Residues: CASSLSAGLGETQYF.

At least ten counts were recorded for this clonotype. DNA for the CDR3: TGTGCCAGCAGCTTAGAGACAGGGCAACAAGAGACCCAGTACTTC. Protein sequence: CASSLETGQQETQYF. J is TRBJ2-5 and V is TRBV7-8; TRBD1 agrees at 7 bases. Germline CDR1 reads SGHVS; CDR2 reads FQNEAQ. CDR3 length equals 15 residues. J was trimmed by 2 bases and V by 1 base; bases with no gene match: 4.

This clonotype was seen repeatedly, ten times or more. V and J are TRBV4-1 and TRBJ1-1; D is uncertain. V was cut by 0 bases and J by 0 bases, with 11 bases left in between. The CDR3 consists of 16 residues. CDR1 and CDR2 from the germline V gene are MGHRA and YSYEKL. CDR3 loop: CASSQDLGSMNTEAFF. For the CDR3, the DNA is TGCGCCAGCAGCCAAGATTTGGGGTCCATGAACACTGAAGCTTTCTTT.